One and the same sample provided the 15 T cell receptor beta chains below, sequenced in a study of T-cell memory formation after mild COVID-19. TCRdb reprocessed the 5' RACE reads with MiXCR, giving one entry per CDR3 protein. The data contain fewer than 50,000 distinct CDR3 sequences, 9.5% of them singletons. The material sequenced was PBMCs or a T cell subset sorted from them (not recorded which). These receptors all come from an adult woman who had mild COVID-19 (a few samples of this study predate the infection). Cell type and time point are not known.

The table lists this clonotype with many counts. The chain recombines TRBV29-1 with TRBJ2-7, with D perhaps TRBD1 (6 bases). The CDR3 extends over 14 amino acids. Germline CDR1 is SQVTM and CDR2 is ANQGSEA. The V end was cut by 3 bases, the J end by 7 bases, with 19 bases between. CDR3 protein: CSVDDRSSSREQYF. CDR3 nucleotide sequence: TGCAGCGTTGACGACAGGTCTTCCTCGAGGGAGCAGTACTTC.

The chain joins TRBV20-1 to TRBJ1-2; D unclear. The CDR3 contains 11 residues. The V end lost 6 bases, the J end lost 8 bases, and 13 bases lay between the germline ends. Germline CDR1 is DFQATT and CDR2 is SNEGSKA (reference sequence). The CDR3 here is CSAKRPRGYTF. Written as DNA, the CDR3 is TGCAGTGCCAAACGACCCCGGGGCTACACCTTC.

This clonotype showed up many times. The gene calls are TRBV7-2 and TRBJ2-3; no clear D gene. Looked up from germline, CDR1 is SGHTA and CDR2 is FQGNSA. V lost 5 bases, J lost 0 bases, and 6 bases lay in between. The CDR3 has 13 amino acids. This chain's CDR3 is CASSLSSTDTQYF. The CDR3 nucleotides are TGTGCCAGCAGCCTCAGTAGCACAGATACGCAGTATTTT.

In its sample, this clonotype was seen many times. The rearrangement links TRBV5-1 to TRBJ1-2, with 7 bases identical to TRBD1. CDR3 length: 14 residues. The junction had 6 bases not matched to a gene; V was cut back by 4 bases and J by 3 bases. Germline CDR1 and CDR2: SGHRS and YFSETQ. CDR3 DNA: TGCGCCAGCAGCCGGGACAGCGGATACTATGGCTACACCTTC. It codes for CASSRDSGYYGYTF.

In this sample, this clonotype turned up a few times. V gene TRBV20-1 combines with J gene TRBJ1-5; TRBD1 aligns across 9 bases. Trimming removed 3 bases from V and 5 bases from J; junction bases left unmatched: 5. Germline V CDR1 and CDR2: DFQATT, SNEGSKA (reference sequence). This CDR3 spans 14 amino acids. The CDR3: CSASGTGFYQPQHF. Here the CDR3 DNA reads TGCAGTGCTAGCGGGACAGGGTTCTATCAGCCCCAGCATTTT.

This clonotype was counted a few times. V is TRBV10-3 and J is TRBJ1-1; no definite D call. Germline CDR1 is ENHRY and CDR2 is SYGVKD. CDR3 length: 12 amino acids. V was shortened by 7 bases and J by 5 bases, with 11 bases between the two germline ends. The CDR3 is CAIKRAGTEAFF. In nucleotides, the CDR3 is TGTGCCATCAAGCGGGCTGGTACTGAAGCTTTCTTT.

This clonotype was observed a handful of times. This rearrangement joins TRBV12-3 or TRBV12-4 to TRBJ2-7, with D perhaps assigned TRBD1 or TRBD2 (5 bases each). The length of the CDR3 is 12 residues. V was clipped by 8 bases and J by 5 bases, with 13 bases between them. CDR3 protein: CASARDGDEQYF. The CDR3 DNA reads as TGTGCCAGCGCAAGGGACGGGGACGAGCAGTACTTC.

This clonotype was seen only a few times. CDR3 bases: TGTGCCAGTAGTAGGGCAGGGCCTAGCTATGGCTACACCTTC. Its protein is CASSRAGPSYGYTF. This chain links TRBV19 with TRBJ1-2; TRBD1 is a possible D gene (5 bases). Trimming pared 4 bases from V and 4 bases from J, leaving 13 bases between. This CDR3 has 14 amino acids. The germline V gene has CDR1 LNHDA and CDR2 SQIVND (reference sequence).

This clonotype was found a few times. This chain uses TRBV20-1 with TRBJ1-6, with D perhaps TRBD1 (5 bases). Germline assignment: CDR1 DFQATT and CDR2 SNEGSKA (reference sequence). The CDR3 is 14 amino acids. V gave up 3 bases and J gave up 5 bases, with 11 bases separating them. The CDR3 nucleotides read TGCAGTGCTAGGGGCAGGGAAAATAATTCACCCCTCCACTTT. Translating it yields CSARGRENNSPLHF.

The CDR3 DNA is TGCGCCAGCAGCCCGGGGACGGCGAACACCGGGGAGCTGTTTTTT. It encodes CASSPGTANTGELFF. The chain has TRBV5-1 and TRBJ2-2; D may match TRBD1 or TRBD2 (5 bases each). The V end lost 4 bases, the J end lost 0 bases, and 10 bases lay between the germline ends. Per the germline V gene, CDR1 is SGHRS and CDR2 is YFSETQ. CDR3 length: 15 amino acids. The full variable domain, in which reference TRBV5-1 and TRBJ2-2 provide the parts outside the CDR3, is KAGVTQTPRYLIKTRGQQVTLSCSPISGHRSVSWYQQTPGQGLQFLFEYFSETQRNKGNFPGRFSGRQFSNSRSEMNVSTLELGDSALYLCASSPGTANTGELFFGEGSRLTVL.

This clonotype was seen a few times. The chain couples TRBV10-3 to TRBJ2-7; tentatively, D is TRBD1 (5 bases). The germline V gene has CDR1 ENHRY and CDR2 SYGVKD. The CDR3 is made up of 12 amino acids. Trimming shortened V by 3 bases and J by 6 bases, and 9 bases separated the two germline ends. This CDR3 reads CAISERGGEQYF. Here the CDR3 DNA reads TGTGCCATCAGTGAAAGGGGTGGCGAGCAGTACTTC.

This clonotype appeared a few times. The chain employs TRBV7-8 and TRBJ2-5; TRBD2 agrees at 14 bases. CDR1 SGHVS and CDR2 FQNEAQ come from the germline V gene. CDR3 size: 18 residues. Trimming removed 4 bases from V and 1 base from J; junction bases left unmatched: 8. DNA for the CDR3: TGTGCCAGCAGCTCACCGTGGGGGACTAGCGGGAGCCAAGAGACCCAGTACTTC. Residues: CASSSPWGTSGSQETQYF.

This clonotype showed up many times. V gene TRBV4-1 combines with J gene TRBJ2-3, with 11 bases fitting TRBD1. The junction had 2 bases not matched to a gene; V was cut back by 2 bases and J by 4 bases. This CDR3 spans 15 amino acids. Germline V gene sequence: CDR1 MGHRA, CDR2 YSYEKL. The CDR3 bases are TGCGCCAGCAGCCAACGGACAGGGGGCCCAGATACGCAGTATTTT. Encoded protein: CASSQRTGGPDTQYF.

CDR3 sequence: CASSPLAGGQAGELFF. CDR3 coding DNA: TGTGCCAGCAGCCCACTAGCGGGGGGGCAGGCCGGGGAGCTGTTTTTT. This chain uses TRBV5-4 with TRBJ2-2; 13 bases line up with TRBD2. Germline V gene sequence: CDR1 SGHNT, CDR2 YYREEE (reference sequence). This CDR3 comprises 16 residues. V shed 4 bases, J shed 6 bases, and the junction held 6 bases outside the gene matches.

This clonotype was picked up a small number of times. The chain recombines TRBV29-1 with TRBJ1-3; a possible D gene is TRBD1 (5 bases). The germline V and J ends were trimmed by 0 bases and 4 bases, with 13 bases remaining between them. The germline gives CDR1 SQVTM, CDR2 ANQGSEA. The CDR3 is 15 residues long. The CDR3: CSVEDPLGRGNTIYF. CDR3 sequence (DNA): TGCAGCGTTGAAGACCCATTGGGGCGAGGAAACACCATATATTTT.